One sample yielded the 30 T cell receptor beta chains listed below, sequenced in a study of shared clonotypes between healthy human individuals (dated by TCRdb to the early 2020s). Library prep was done by the immunoSEQ multiplex PCR assay. TCRdb carries this immuneACCESS record with in-frame sequences only. Its versions omit some clonotypes, under half of them owing to an unresolved V gene in the studies checked, with the rest unexplained. For this sample there are 2 million to 2.5 million clones; roughly 93% appear just once. The top ten clones comprise roughly 0.36% of the sample. Sequenced sample: naive CD4+ T cells from PBMCs. In the paper's terms, the cell subset or site label means: CD45RA+ positively selected. The source is a man aged 18 to 29 in good health. Some clones in this sample may be carry-over from other donors' samples.

In its sample, this clone was seen a few times. The rearrangement uses TRBV10-1 and TRBJ1-1; D is undetermined. The germline gives CDR1 WNHNN, CDR2 SYGVQD (reference sequence). The CDR3 has 13 residues. With 3 bases removed from V and 4 bases from J, the gap between germline ends came to 9 bases. The CDR3 spells CASSDPRITEAFF. For the CDR3, the DNA is TGCGCCAGCAGTGACCCCCGGATCACTGAAGCTTTCTTT.

The chain links TRBV9 to TRBJ2-6; TRBD1 agrees at 8 bases. The CDR3 has 18 residues. V gave up 3 bases and J gave up 4 bases; unmatched junction bases: 12. CDR1 is SGDLS, CDR2 YYNGEE, per germline. CDR3 region: CASSGSRDRSAGANVLTF. In DNA form, the CDR3 reads TGTGCCAGCAGCGGATCCCGGGACAGGTCCGCCGGGGCCAACGTCCTGACTTTC.

The chain uses TRBV9 and TRBJ1-3; 9 bases are shared with TRBD1. The junction had 4 bases not matched to a gene; V was cut back by 0 bases and J by 0 bases. CDR1 is SGDLS and CDR2 is YYNGEE in the germline V gene. The CDR3 extends over 17 amino acids. DNA for the CDR3: TGTGCCAGCAGCGTAGGATGGACAGGGGCCTCTGGAAACACCATATATTTT. The encoded protein is CASSVGWTGASGNTIYF.

On this clone itself: At the DNA level, this CDR3 is encoded by other sequences in the same sample as well. This chain connects TRBV5-1 to TRBJ2-3; 14 positions agree with TRBD2. The CDR3 sequence is 16 residues long. After removal of 4 bases from V and 5 bases from J, the junction contained 6 bases not matched to a gene. The germline CDR1 and CDR2 sequences are SGHRS and YFSETQ. Written as DNA, the CDR3 is TGCGCCAGCAGCCCGACTAGCGGGAGGGCCCGAGATACGCAGTATTTT. The encoded protein is CASSPTSGRARDTQYF.

This clone was seen once. The chain employs TRBV20-1 and TRBJ1-5, with no clear D. V shed 6 bases and J shed 15 bases, with 18 bases lying between them. Germline loops: CDR1 DFQATT, CDR2 SNEGSKA (reference sequence). This CDR3 is 11 amino acids long. CDR3 nucleotides: TGCAGTGCCGCCCGGGGTGCGGCCCTGCATTTT. Protein product: CSAARGAALHF.

The chain couples TRBV15 to TRBJ2-7; tentatively, D is TRBD2 (5 bases). The germline V gene encodes CDR1 LNHNV and CDR2 YYDKDF (reference sequence). V lost 1 base and J lost 1, with 11 bases in between. The CDR3 loop spans 15 amino acids. The CDR3 sequence: CATSRVSRGSYEQYF. The CDR3 DNA reads as TGTGCCACCAGCAGAGTGAGCCGGGGATCCTACGAGCAGTACTTC.

The rearrangement links TRBV7-9 to TRBJ2-7, with TRBD1 identical over 9 bases. Germline V gene data show CDR1 as SEHNR and CDR2 as FQNEAQ (reference sequence). The CDR3 has 14 amino acids. V gave up 5 bases and J gave up 7 bases; unmatched junction bases: 9. CDR3 in DNA: TGTGCCAGCAGCCTAACCCCGGGACAGGGAGAGCAGTACTTC. It yields the protein CASSLTPGQGEQYF.

V and J are TRBV5-1 and TRBJ2-7; unclear D gene. Trimming pared 3 bases from V and 4 bases from J, leaving 14 bases between. CDR3 length: 14 residues. The germline V gene encodes CDR1 SGHRS and CDR2 YFSETQ. The chain's CDR3 is CASSSDEPPYEQYF. The CDR3 DNA reads as TGCGCCAGCAGCTCTGATGAACCCCCTTACGAGCAGTACTTC.

The chain carries TRBV7-9 and TRBJ1-4; perhaps TRBD1 as D (5 bases). Germline V gene data show CDR1 as SEHNR and CDR2 as FQNEAQ (reference sequence). The CDR3 has 15 residues. With 3 bases removed from V and 4 bases from J, the gap between germline ends came to 12 bases. The CDR3 sequence is CASSLSGRINEKLFF. DNA for the CDR3: TGTGCCAGCAGCTTGTCGGGACGGATTAATGAAAAACTGTTTTTT. Full variable domain (rest looked up from reference TRBV7-9 and TRBJ1-4): DTGVSQNPRHKITKRGQNVTFRCDPISEHNRLYWYRQTLGQGPEFLTYFQNEAQLEKSRLLSDRFSAERPKGSFSTLEIQRTEQGDSAMYLCASSLSGRINEKLFFGSGTQLSVL.

The rearrangement joins TRBV2 to TRBJ2-2, with TRBD1 as a possible D gene (6 bases). V shed 5 bases and J shed 8 bases, with 15 bases lying between them. The CDR3 runs 14 residues. The germline CDR1 and CDR2 sequences are SNHLY and FYNNEI. The CDR3 region has the DNA TGTGCCAGCAGTATGGCAGGGGTCGTAGGGGAGCTGTTTTTT. Translation: CASSMAGVVGELFF.

The gene calls are TRBV29-1 and TRBJ2-1, with D hard to call. CDR1 and CDR2 from the germline V gene are SQVTM and ANQGSEA. Trimming shortened V by 7 bases and J by 0 bases, and 10 bases separated the two germline ends. The CDR3 consists of 13 residues. CDR3 sequence (DNA): TGCAGCGGCCTACCGAGCTCCTACAATGAGCAGTTCTTC. Residues: CSGLPSSYNEQFF.

The rearrangement uses TRBV7-9 and TRBJ2-5, with 8 bases fitting TRBD2. The CDR3 covers 15 residues. The J segment lost 7 bases and the V segment lost 0 bases, leaving 7 bases of the junction unmatched. Germline-derived CDR1 and CDR2 are SEHNR and FQNEAQ (reference sequence). The chain's CDR3 is CASSLATSGPGTQYF. The CDR3 coding sequence is TGTGCCAGCAGCTTAGCCACTAGCGGTCCGGGGACCCAGTACTTC. Drawing the rest from reference TRBV7-9 and TRBJ2-5, the complete variable domain is DTGVSQNPRHKITKRGQNVTFRCDPISEHNRLYWYRQTLGQGPEFLTYFQNEAQLEKSRLLSDRFSAERPKGSFSTLEIQRTEQGDSAMYLCASSLATSGPGTQYFGPGTRLLVL.

This clone was detected once. V and J are TRBV28 and TRBJ1-1; a possible D gene is TRBD1 (6 bases). From germline, CDR1 is MDHEN and CDR2 SYDVKM. The CDR3 extends over 15 amino acids. Trimming took off 0 bases at V and 3 bases at J, with 11 bases between the two ends. Here the CDR3 reads CASSLWGAKDTEAFF. The CDR3 nucleotides read TGTGCCAGCAGTTTATGGGGGGCTAAGGACACTGAAGCTTTCTTT.

As regards this clone: Other DNA sequences in the sample encode the same CDR3. The chain employs TRBV7-9 and TRBJ2-1; tentatively, D is TRBD2 (6 bases). V lost 5 bases, J lost 2 bases, and 10 bases lay in between. CDR1 is SEHNR, CDR2 FQNEAQ, per germline (reference sequence). The CDR3 extends over 14 amino acids. CDR3 amino acids: CASSRGGTYNEQFF. The CDR3 nucleotides are TGTGCCAGCAGCCGCGGCGGGACCTACAATGAGCAGTTCTTC.

The V gene is TRBV28, the J gene TRBJ1-1; 7 bases map to TRBD1. Germline trimming cut 6 bases from V and 8 bases from J; bases unmatched to any gene: 6. Germline V CDR1 and CDR2: MDHEN, SYDVKM. There are 12 residues in the CDR3. CDR3 protein: CASSNYRGEAFF. For the CDR3, the DNA is TGTGCCAGCAGCAACTACAGGGGCGAAGCTTTCTTT.

A single count supports this clone. This sequence joins TRBV29-1 and TRBJ2-3, with D unclear. Trimming removed 0 bases from V and 6 bases from J, with 13 bases in between. The CDR3 consists of 14 residues. Germline V gene sequence: CDR1 SQVTM, CDR2 ANQGSEA. CDR3 bases: TGCAGCGTTGAAGACCGGGCCCTGCGGGATACGCAGTATTTT. Translation: CSVEDRALRDTQYF.

The chain employs TRBV7-8 and TRBJ2-7, with D perhaps being TRBD1 or TRBD2 (5 bases each). The germline V and J ends were trimmed by 5 bases and 0 bases, with 14 bases remaining between them. CDR1 is SGHVS and CDR2 is FQNEAQ in the germline V gene. The CDR3 runs to 15 residues. CDR3 region: CASSARDGSSYEQYF. The CDR3 region has the DNA TGTGCCAGCAGCGCCCGGGACGGAAGCTCCTACGAGCAGTACTTC.

A remark on this clone: This specimen includes other DNA sequences encoding the same CDR3. The chain combines TRBV18 with TRBJ2-2; D gene uncertain. V lost 4 bases, J lost 1 base, and 1 base lay in between. In germline, CDR1 is KGHSH, CDR2 LQKENI. This CDR3 is built from 12 residues. The CDR3 DNA is TGTGCCAGCTCACTGAACACCGGGGAGCTGTTTTTT. It encodes CASSLNTGELFF.

The V gene is TRBV28, the J gene TRBJ2-7; 10 positions match TRBD2. Germline lookup yields CDR1 MDHEN and CDR2 SYDVKM. The CDR3 spans 14 residues. The ends lost 6 bases at V and 6 bases at J; junction bases unmatched: 8. The CDR3 loop is CASSQAGGLGEQYF. The DNA of the CDR3 is TGTGCCAGCAGCCAAGCGGGAGGGCTAGGCGAGCAGTACTTC.

The rearrangement links TRBV2 to TRBJ2-5, with D uncertain. Between the trimmed V and J ends, which lost 6 bases and 1 base, there was a span of 9 bases. The germline V gene encodes CDR1 SNHLY and CDR2 FYNNEI. This CDR3 has 13 amino acids. The CDR3 reads CASSLWPQETQYF. CDR3 coding DNA: TGTGCCAGCAGCCTTTGGCCCCAAGAGACCCAGTACTTC.

This sequence joins TRBV29-1 and TRBJ1-2; D is undetermined. CDR1 and CDR2 (germline): SQVTM, ANQGSEA. The CDR3 runs to 12 residues. Trimming took 7 bases from V and 1 from J, leaving 10 bases between them. The CDR3 region has the DNA TGCAGCGCCTCGCCGGGTAACTATGGCTACACCTTC. This codes for CSASPGNYGYTF.

The chain links TRBV28 to TRBJ2-5; D is undetermined. V was clipped by 5 bases and J by 5 bases, with 12 bases between them. Germline CDR1 MDHEN, CDR2 SYDVKM. There are 13 residues in the CDR3. This chain's CDR3 is CASSPPGWETQYF. CDR3 bases: TGTGCCAGCAGTCCGCCCGGATGGGAGACCCAGTACTTC.

This chain uses TRBV7-8 with TRBJ2-2; 7 bases are a match to TRBD2. Trimming cost V 1 base and J 4 bases; bases outside gene matches: 6. Germline loops: CDR1 SGHVS, CDR2 FQNEAQ. The CDR3 length is 16 residues. CDR3 nucleotides: TGTGCCAGCAGCTTAGTGGCGGGGGACCGCACCGGGGAGCTGTTTTTT. Protein: CASSLVAGDRTGELFF.

V usage is TRBV11-3 and J usage is TRBJ2-7; D perhaps matches TRBD2 (5 bases). In germline, CDR1 is SGHNT, CDR2 YENEEA. Between the trimmed V and J ends, which lost 1 base and 6 bases, there was a span of 10 bases. CDR3 size: 13 residues. The CDR3 nucleotides are TGTGCCAGCAGCTTAGGGTCTAGCTCCGAGCAGTACTTC. Translated, it gives CASSLGSSSEQYF.

J is TRBJ2-7 and V is TRBV7-6; the D call may be TRBD1 or TRBD2 (7 bases each). CDR1 is SGHVS, CDR2 FNYEAQ, per germline. The germline V and J ends were trimmed by 4 bases and 6 bases, with 19 bases remaining between them. This CDR3 has 15 residues. CDR3 sequence: CASSSPSGAGGEQYF. The DNA of the CDR3 is TGTGCCAGCAGCTCGCCTAGCGGAGCAGGGGGCGAGCAGTACTTC.

This rearrangement joins TRBV27 to TRBJ1-2; no firm D call. The V gene lost 6 bases and the J gene lost 0 bases, with 5 bases spanning the gap. The CDR3 sequence is 12 residues long. From germline, CDR1 is MNHEY and CDR2 SMNVEV (reference sequence). The CDR3 reads CASRRANYGYTF. The CDR3 DNA sequence: TGTGCCAGCAGAAGGGCTAACTATGGCTACACCTTC.

This chain uses TRBV7-2 with TRBJ2-5; D is perhaps TRBD1 (6 bases). Germline V lookup: CDR1 SGHTA, CDR2 FQGNSA. This CDR3 has 14 residues. V lost 5 bases to trimming and J lost 1 base, with 11 bases between them. The CDR3 region has the DNA TGTGCCAGCAGCGTCGGGACAATCCAAGAGACCCAGTACTTC. As protein: CASSVGTIQETQYF.

V gene TRBV5-4 combines with J gene TRBJ2-3; TRBD2 agrees at 8 bases. V shed 0 bases and J 7 bases; nucleotides not matched to a gene: 10. From germline, CDR1 is SGHNT and CDR2 YYREEE (reference sequence). The CDR3 has 16 residues. This CDR3 reads CASSLENSGTRNTQYF. CDR3 nucleotides: TGTGCCAGCAGCTTGGAGAATAGCGGGACTAGAAATACGCAGTATTTT.

The chain links TRBV2 to TRBJ1-6, with a weak D call TRBD1 (6 bases). V was shortened by 6 bases and J by 6 bases, with 15 bases between the two germline ends. Germline lookup yields CDR1 SNHLY and CDR2 FYNNEI. The CDR3 runs 15 residues. CDR3 protein: CASRTSGASNSPLHF. The CDR3 DNA follows: TGTGCCAGCAGAACCTCGGGGGCGAGTAATTCACCCCTCCACTTT.

The rearrangement links TRBV7-3 to TRBJ2-2; D remains ambiguous. The CDR3 runs to 17 residues. Germline V gene lookup returns CDR1 SGHTA and CDR2 FQGTGA. V was cut by 2 bases and J by 4 bases, with 17 bases left in between. In DNA, the CDR3 is TGTGCCAGCAGCTTAGGTTTGGTCGGGTCGGGCACCGGGGAGCTGTTTTTT. Its protein is CASSLGLVGSGTGELFF.